This paragraph reports one T cell receptor (beta chain). The data are from a study of CD8+ T cells in alopecia areata. The CDR3 totals 18 residues. CDR1 and CDR2 (germline): SEHNR, FQNEAQ (reference sequence). V shed 5 bases and J 7 bases; nucleotides not matched to a gene: 13. RNA extraction and reverse transcription yielded cDNA as sequencing template. Sequencing was performed with immunoSEQ multiplex PCR; in TCRdb, only in-frame clones are kept and a portion is missing. The table shows about 110,000 clones, with 45% to 60% occurring only once. Input material: NKG2D-low CD8+ T cells sorted from blood. The receptor's source is a human donor with alopecia areata. The genes are TRBV7-9 and TRBJ2-1; TRBD2 matches at 14 bases. CDR3 sequence (DNA): TGTGCCAGCAGCACACGACTAGCGGGAGGGCCGGTGGTGAATGAGCAGTTCTTC. This codes for CASSTRLAGGPVVNEQFF.